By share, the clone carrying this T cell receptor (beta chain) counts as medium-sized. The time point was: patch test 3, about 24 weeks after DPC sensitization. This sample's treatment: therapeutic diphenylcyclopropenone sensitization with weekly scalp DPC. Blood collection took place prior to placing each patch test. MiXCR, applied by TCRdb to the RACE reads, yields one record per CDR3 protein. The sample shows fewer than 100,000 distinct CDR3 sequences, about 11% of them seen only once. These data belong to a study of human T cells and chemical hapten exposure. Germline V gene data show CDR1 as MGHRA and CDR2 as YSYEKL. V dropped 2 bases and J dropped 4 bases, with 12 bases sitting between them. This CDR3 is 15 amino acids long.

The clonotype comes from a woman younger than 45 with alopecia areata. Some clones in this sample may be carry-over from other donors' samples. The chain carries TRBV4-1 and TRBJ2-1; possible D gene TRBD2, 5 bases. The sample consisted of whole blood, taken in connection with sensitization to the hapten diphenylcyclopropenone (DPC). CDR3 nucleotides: TGCGCCAGCAGCCAACGAGAGGGCGATTACAATGAGCAGTTCTTC. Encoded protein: CASSQREGDYNEQFF.